The source of this TCR beta chain is a study of shared clonotypes between healthy human individuals. About this clone itself: What it binds is not known.

The CD4+ fraction was divided into a CD45RA+ naive subset and a CD45RA-negative memory subset. Regarding the study as a whole: Shared clonotypes across all four donors exceeded non-shared ones in generation probability. The sharing of approximately 4.6% of naive CD4 clonotypes was seen across several donors. A generally larger estimated richness was seen in naive subsets than in memory subsets.

Produced via immunoSEQ multiplex PCR; TCRdb's table is partial and in-frame only. Of some 2,100,000 clones listed, approximately 94% are singletons. The sequence derives from a man younger than 35 in good health. The sequenced sample was naive CD4+ T cells sorted from blood. The subset was: CD45RA+ positively selected.

In DNA form, the CDR3 reads TGTGCCAGCAGCTTCGGCTCTACTTCGATGGGGCAGTTCTTC. Translated: CASSFGSTSMGQFF. The chain couples TRBV5-4 to TRBJ2-1; D remains unclear. V shed 2 bases and J shed 12 bases, with 18 bases lying between them. CDR3 size: 14 residues. The V gene's germline CDR1 is SGHNT and CDR2 YYREEE (reference sequence).